This TCR beta chain came from a study of siplizumab effects on memory and regulatory T cells. V lost 5 bases to trimming and J lost 10 bases, with 17 bases between them. The germline CDR1 and CDR2 sequences are MNHEY and SVGAGI. CDR3 length equals 14 residues. Each sample contributed roughly 100,000 TCR templates to the assay. Libraries were prepared by immunoSEQ multiplex PCR; TCRdb keeps only in-frame clonotypes and omits some of them. Among tens of thousands of clones, 95% to 97% were seen once, and the ten largest hold 0.64%. Study-wide points: In unstimulated cells, naive T cells appeared more diverse than memory T cells and seemed major alloresponse contributors. Siplizumab significantly lowered the alloreactive sequences that could be traced to unstimulated CD4+ memory cells. No assignable naive or memory phenotype existed for roughly 80-96% of proliferating CD4+ or CD8+ clones.

Details on this clone: Its antigen remains unidentified.

The receptor's source is a human donor in good health. The specimen was naive CD4+ T cells sorted from blood. The rearrangement joins TRBV6-5 to TRBJ1-4; D is perhaps TRBD1 (5 bases). The CDR3 DNA sequence: TGTGCCAGCAGTGAAGACAGACCTCTCGGAAAACTGTTTTTT. Translation gives CASSEDRPLGKLFF.